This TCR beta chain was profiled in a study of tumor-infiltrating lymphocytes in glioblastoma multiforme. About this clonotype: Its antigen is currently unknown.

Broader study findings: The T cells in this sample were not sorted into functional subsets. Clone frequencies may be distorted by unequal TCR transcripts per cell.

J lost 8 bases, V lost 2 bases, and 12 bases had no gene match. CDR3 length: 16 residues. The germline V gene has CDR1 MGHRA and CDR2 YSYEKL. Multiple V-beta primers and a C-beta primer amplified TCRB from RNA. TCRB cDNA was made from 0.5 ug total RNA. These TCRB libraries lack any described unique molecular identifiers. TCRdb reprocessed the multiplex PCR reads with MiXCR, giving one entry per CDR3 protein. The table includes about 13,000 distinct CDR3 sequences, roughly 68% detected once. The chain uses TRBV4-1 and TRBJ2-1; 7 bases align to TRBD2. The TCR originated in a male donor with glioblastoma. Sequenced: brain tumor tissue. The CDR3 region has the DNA TGCGCCAGCAGCCAAACCTCTTCCAGCGGGGCGTATGAGCAGTTCTTC. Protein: CASSQTSSSGAYEQFF.